These T cell receptor beta chains were read from a single sample in a study of CD8 T cells in Susac syndrome. TCRdb used MiXCR to reprocess the immunoSEQ multiplex PCR reads, holding one entry per CDR3 protein. The sample lists fewer than 200,000 distinct CDR3 sequences; approximately 96% were seen once. What was sequenced was CD8+ T cells from PBMCs. The receptors here all came from a human donor with multiple sclerosis. Each CDR3 is given with its conserved first and last residue. D genes are given only for firm matches. Clone size is stated in some rows and not others, as once, few, many or a class when expanded.

TRBJ2-7,TRBV29-1,.,.,TGCAGCGCACATCAGAACTACGAGCAGTACTTC,CSAHQNYEQYF
TRBJ2-1,TRBV7-9,TRBD1,few,TGTGCCAGCAGCCTGGGACAGGGTTCCTACAATGAGCAGTTCTTC,CASSLGQGSYNEQFF
TRBJ2-3,TRBV28,TRBD2,.,TGTGCCAGCAGTCAGCCTAGCGGGCTTGATACGCAGTATTTT,CASSQPSGLDTQYF
TRBJ1-1,TRBV15,.,.,TGTGCCACCAGCAGAGAAGACAGCTCCAACACTGAAGCTTTCTTT,CATSREDSSNTEAFF
TRBJ2-7,TRBV20-1,.,.,TGCAGTGCTAGAAAGGCAGTTCCCTACGAGCAGTACTTC,CSARKAVPYEQYF
TRBJ1-2,TRBV20-1,.,.,TGCAGTGCTCCCACCCGAGGCGGCTATGGCTACACCTTC,CSAPTRGGYGYTF
TRBJ2-7,TRBV2,.,.,TGTGCCAGCATGGGCAGGCCTTGGGACGAGCAGTACTTC,CASMGRPWDEQYF
TRBJ2-3,TRBV7-3,.,.,TGTGCCAGCAGCTTAACCCTTGGCCAAACAGATACGCAGTATTTT,CASSLTLGQTDTQYF
TRBJ2-3,TRBV9,.,.,TGTGCCAACACCCTGGCTGGGTCTAACACAGATACGCAGTATTTT,CANTLAGSNTDTQYF
TRBJ2-1,TRBV20-1,TRBD1,.,TGCAGTGCTAGAGATTCCCTAGGGGACAGGAGAAACAATGAGCAGTTCTTC,CSARDSLGDRRNNEQFF
TRBJ2-1,TRBV20-1,.,few,TGCAGTGCTAGGGGCGGGGACTACAATGAGCAGTTCTTC,CSARGGDYNEQFF
TRBJ2-3,TRBV12-3/TRBV12-4,TRBD1,.,TGTGCCAGCAGTTCCGGGACAGGGGTTACAGATACGCAGTATTTT,CASSSGTGVTDTQYF
TRBJ2-1,TRBV5-6,.,.,TGTGCCAGCAGCTTGTGGCTAGAGAAGTACAATGAGCAGTTCTTC,CASSLWLEKYNEQFF
TRBJ2-2,TRBV24-1,TRBD1,.,TGTGCCACCAGTGATGGGGACAGGGGGCGAGCCGGGGAGCTGTTTTTT,CATSDGDRGRAGELFF
TRBJ1-2,TRBV29-1,.,.,TGCAGCGTTGAAGAGGGAGCCGACTATGGCTACACCTTC,CSVEEGADYGYTF
TRBJ2-5,TRBV5-1,.,.,TGCGCCAGCAGCTTGATTGGGACTCCGCGAAAAGAGACCCAGTACTTC,CASSLIGTPRKETQYF
TRBJ2-6,TRBV7-9,.,.,TGTGCCAGCAGCTCGGCCCTGGGGGCCAACGTCCTGACTTTC,CASSSALGANVLTF
TRBJ2-5,TRBV29-1,TRBD1,.,TGCAGCGTTGAAGATCCGGTGACAGGGCCCCCGGAGACCCAGTACTTC,CSVEDPVTGPPETQYF
TRBJ2-7,TRBV27,.,.,TGTGCCAGCAGCCAGGGGAAGTCCTACGAGCAGTACTTC,CASSQGKSYEQYF
TRBJ1-2,TRBV29-1,.,.,TGCAGCGTCCCCCAGGGGACCTTCTATGGCTACACCTTC,CSVPQGTFYGYTF
TRBJ2-1,TRBV4-1,TRBD2,.,TGCGCCAGCAGCCAAGATGAACTAGCGGGAGTGGGCGAGCAGTTCTTC,CASSQDELAGVGEQFF
TRBJ1-2,TRBV29-1,.,.,TGCAGCGTTGGCCCGGGACCTTCGAACTATGGCTACACCTTC,CSVGPGPSNYGYTF
TRBJ2-3,TRBV11-2,.,.,TGTGCCAGCGAGGGAGGAGATACGCAGTATTTT,CASEGGDTQYF
TRBJ2-3,TRBV27,.,.,TGTGCCAGCAGCCGCGGGCGGCCAGATACGCAGTATTTT,CASSRGRPDTQYF
TRBJ2-2,TRBV7-6,.,.,TGTGCCAGCAGCTTAGTAGTTCGCACCGGGGAGCTGTTTTTT,CASSLVVRTGELFF
TRBJ2-3,TRBV28,TRBD2,once,TGTGCCAGCAGTGATGGACCCCGGGGACTAGCGGGCAGCCCGCCAGATACGCAGTATTTT,CASSDGPRGLAGSPPDTQYF
TRBJ2-4,TRBV7-9,.,.,TGTGCCAGCGCCACCTCCTTCAAGCGCCTGGGCAAAAACATTCAGTACTTC,CASATSFKRLGKNIQYF
TRBJ2-2,TRBV3-1,.,once,TGTGCCAGCAGCCTCCTAGGGGGGGCCGGCGGGGAGCTGTTTTTT,CASSLLGGAGGELFF
TRBJ1-1,TRBV6-5,.,once,TGTGCCAGCAGCTACGGCGGTCTCGTGAACACTGAAGCTTTCTTT,CASSYGGLVNTEAFF
TRBJ1-2,TRBV20-1,.,.,TGCAGTGCCTTCTGGGGAACCCACTTCCCCAACTATGGCTACACCTTC,CSAFWGTHFPNYGYTF
TRBJ2-7,TRBV7-9,TRBD1,.,TGTGCCAGCGCCCGGACAGGGGCCTACGAGCAGTACTTC,CASARTGAYEQYF
TRBJ2-3,TRBV24-1,TRBD2,.,TGTGCCACCAGTGACCCCGCGGGAGCAACAGATACGCAGTATTTT,CATSDPAGATDTQYF
TRBJ2-1,TRBV4-2,.,.,TGTGCCAGCAGCCAGGCGGATGGGTTCAATGAGCAGTTCTTC,CASSQADGFNEQFF
TRBJ1-2,TRBV29-1,TRBD1,.,TGCAGCGTCCCACGGCAGGGGGCGCCTAACTATGGCTACACCTTC,CSVPRQGAPNYGYTF
TRBJ2-5,TRBV4-1,TRBD1,once,TGCGCCAGCAGCCAAGAACCACTTCGACAGGGAGAGGAGACCCAGTACTTC,CASSQEPLRQGEETQYF
TRBJ2-1,TRBV29-1,.,.,TGCAGCGTCCCGACAGGAAACAATGAGCAGTTCTTC,CSVPTGNNEQFF
TRBJ2-7,TRBV20-1,.,.,TGCAGTGCTAGTAGGGACGCCATTACCTACGAGCAGTACTTC,CSASRDAITYEQYF
TRBJ1-1,TRBV29-1,.,.,TGCAGCGTCCGGACCGGAGGGGTCACTGAAGCTTTCTTT,CSVRTGGVTEAFF
TRBJ1-1,TRBV2,.,.,TGTGCCAGCCCTGGGGGGACTGAAGCTTTCTTT,CASPGGTEAFF
TRBJ2-7,TRBV20-1,TRBD1,.,TGCAGTGCTAGTCCCTTAGGGACAGGGGACGAGCAGTACTTC,CSASPLGTGDEQYF
TRBJ2-7,TRBV5-6,TRBD2,.,TGTGCCAGCGGATCCGGGACTAGCGTCCACGAGCAGTACTTC,CASGSGTSVHEQYF
TRBJ2-7,TRBV29-1,TRBD1,once,TGCAGCGTTTATGACAGGGTAGAGTCATACGAGCAGTACTTC,CSVYDRVESYEQYF
TRBJ2-1,TRBV28,.,.,TGTGCCAGCAGTCCCCCTTGGGGGAGCTCCTACAATGAGCAGTTCTTC,CASSPPWGSSYNEQFF
TRBJ2-3,TRBV2,.,.,TGTGCCAGCAGTTATCAGGCCCCCAGGCTCACAGATACGCAGTATTTT,CASSYQAPRLTDTQYF
TRBJ2-2,TRBV29-1,TRBD2,.,TGCAGCGTCGCGGGGGACCGGGAGCTGTTTTTT,CSVAGDRELFF
TRBJ2-1,TRBV6-1,TRBD2,.,TGTGCCAGCAGCTGGACTAGCGGGGCGGCTATCAACAATGAGCAGTTCTTC,CASSWTSGAAINNEQFF